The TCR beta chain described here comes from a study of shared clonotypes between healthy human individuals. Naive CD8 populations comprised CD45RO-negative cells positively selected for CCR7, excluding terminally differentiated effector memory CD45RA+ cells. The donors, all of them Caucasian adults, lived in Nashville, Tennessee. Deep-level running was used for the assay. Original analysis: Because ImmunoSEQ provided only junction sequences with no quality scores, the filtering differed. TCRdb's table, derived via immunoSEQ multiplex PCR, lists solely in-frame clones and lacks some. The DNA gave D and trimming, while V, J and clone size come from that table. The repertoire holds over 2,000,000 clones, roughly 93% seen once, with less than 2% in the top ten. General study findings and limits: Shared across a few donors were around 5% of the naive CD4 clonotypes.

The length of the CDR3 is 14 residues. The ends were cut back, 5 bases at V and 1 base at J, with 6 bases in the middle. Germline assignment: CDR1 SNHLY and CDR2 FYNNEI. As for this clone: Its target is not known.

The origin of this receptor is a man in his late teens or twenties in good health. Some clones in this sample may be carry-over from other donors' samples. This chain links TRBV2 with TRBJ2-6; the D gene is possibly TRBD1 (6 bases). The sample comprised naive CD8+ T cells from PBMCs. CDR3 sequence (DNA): TGTGCCAGCAGTACAGGGTCTGGGGCCAACGTCCTGACTTTC. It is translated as CASSTGSGANVLTF.